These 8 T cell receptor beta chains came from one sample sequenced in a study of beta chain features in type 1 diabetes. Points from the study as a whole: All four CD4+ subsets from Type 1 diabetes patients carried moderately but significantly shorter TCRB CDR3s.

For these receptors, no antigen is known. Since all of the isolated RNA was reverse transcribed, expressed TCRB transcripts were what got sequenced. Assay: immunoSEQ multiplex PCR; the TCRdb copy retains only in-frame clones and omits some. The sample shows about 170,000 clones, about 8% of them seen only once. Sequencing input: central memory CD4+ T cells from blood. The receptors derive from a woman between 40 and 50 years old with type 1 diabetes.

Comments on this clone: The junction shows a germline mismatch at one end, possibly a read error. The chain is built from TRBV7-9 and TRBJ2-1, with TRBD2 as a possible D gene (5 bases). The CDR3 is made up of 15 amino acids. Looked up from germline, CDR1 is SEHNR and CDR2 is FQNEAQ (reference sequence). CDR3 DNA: TGCGCCAGCAGCCAAGCTTCTCTAGCATACAATGAGCAGTTCTTC. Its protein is CASSQASLAYNEQFF. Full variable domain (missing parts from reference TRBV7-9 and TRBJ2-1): DTGVSQNPRHKITKRGQNVTFRCDPISEHNRLYWYRQTLGQGPEFLTYFQNEAQLEKSRLLSDRFSAERPKGSFSTLEIQRTEQGDSAMYLCASSQASLAYNEQFFGPGTRLTVL.

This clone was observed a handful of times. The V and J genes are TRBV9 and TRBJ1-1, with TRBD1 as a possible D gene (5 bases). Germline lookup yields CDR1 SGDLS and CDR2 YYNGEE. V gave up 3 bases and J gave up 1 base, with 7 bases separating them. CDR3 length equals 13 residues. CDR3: CASSADRNTEAFF. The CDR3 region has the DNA TGTGCCAGCAGCGCAGACAGGAACACTGAAGCTTTCTTT.

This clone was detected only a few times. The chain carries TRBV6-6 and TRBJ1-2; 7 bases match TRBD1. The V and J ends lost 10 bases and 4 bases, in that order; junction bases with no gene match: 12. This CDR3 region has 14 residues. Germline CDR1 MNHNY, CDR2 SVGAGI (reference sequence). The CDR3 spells CATSDRVSSYGYTF. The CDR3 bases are TGTGCCACCTCTGACAGGGTCAGTAGCTATGGCTACACCTTC.

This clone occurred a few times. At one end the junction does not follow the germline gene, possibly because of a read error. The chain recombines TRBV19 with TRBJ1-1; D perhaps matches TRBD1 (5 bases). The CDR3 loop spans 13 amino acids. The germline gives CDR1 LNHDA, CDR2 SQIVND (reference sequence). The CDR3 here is CASSTGLKTEAFF. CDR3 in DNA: TGTGCCAGTAGTACAGGGTTGAAGACTGAAGCTTTCTTT.

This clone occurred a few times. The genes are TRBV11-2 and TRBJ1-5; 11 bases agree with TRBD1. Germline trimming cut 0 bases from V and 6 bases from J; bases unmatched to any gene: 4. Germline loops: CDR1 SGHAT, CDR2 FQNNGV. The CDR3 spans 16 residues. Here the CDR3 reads CASSLDMGQGGQPQHF. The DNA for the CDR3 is TGTGCCAGCAGCTTAGATATGGGACAGGGGGGTCAGCCCCAGCATTTT.

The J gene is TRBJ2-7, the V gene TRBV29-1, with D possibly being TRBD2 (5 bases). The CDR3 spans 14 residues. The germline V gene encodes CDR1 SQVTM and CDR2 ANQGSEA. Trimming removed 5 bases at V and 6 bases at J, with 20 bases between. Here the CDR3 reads CSVTGEGFLSEQYF. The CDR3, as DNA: TGCAGCGTTACCGGCGAGGGATTCCTTAGCGAGCAGTACTTC.

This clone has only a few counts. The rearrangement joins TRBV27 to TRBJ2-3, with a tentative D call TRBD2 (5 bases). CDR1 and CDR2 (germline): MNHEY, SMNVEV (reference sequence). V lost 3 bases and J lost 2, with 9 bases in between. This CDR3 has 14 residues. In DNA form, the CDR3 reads TGTGCCAGCAGTTTTCGGGGATACACAGATACGCAGTATTTT. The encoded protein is CASSFRGYTDTQYF.

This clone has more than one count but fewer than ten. CDR3 in amino acids: CASSDVPSEAFF. Here the CDR3 DNA reads TGTGCCAGCAGTGACGTACCTTCGGAGGCTTTCTTT. The chain combines TRBV2 with TRBJ1-1; D is unclear. In germline, CDR1 is SNHLY, CDR2 FYNNEI. V was shortened by 3 bases and J by 11 bases, with 13 bases between the two germline ends. This CDR3 is built from 12 residues.